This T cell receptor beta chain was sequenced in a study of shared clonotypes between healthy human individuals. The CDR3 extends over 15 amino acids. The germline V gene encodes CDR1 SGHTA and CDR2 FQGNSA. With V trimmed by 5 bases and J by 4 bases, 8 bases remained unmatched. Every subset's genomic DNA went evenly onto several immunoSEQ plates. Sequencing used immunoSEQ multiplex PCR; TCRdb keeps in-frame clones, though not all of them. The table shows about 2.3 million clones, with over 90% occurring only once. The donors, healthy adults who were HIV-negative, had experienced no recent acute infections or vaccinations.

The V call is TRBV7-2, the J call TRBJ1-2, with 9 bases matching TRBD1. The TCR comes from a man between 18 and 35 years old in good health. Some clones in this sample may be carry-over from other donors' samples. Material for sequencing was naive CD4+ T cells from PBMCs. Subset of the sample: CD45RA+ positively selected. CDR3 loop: CASSLRTGESYGYTF. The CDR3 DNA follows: TGTGCCAGCAGCCTCCGGACAGGGGAGAGCTATGGCTACACCTTC.